A selection of T cell receptor beta chains follows, all from one sample in a study of PD-1 blockade in classical Hodgkin lymphoma. Generated by immunoSEQ multiplex PCR, the TCRdb table keeps only in-frame clones and is missing some. The repertoire holds roughly 100,000 clones, with roughly 90% as singletons. Sequencing was performed on peripheral blood mononuclear cells (PBMCs), taken before the fourth cycle of nivolumab. Source of these receptors: a human donor with classical Hodgkin lymphoma. Each CDR3 is given with its conserved first and last residue. Fields, in order: V gene, J gene, clone size, D gene, CDR3 DNA, CDR3 protein. D genes are given only for firm matches. Where a row states a size, it is once, few, many or the class of an expanded clone; other rows omit it.

TRBV7-7	TRBJ2-2	-	TRBD2	TGTGCCAGCAGCGCAACTAGCGGGAACACCGGGGAGCTGTTTTTT	CASSATSGNTGELFF
TRBV2	TRBJ1-1	-	-	TGTGCCAGCAGTGACTCTCAACGAAGGCGTCTTTGGGAAGGTCGAAACACTGAAGCTTTCTTT	CASSDSQRRRLWEGRNTEAFF
TRBV5-6	TRBJ1-5	-	TRBD1	TGTGCCAGCAGCGAGGGGGCGCAAGTTCAGCCCCAGCATTTT	CASSEGAQVQPQHF
TRBV6-1	TRBJ1-2	-	-	TGTGCCAGCAGTGACCCTGAGGCGGGAGCCATCATTTATGGCTACACCTTC	CASSDPEAGAIIYGYTF
TRBV7-8	TRBJ2-2	-	-	TGTGCCAGCAGCTACCAGTACCGGGAAGGGAAAGGGGAGCTGTTTTTT	CASSYQYREGKGELFF
TRBV18	TRBJ2-5	-	-	TGTGCCAGCTCACACCAAGAGACCCAGTACTTC	CASSHQETQYF
TRBV29-1	TRBJ1-3	-	-	TGCAGCGTTGAAGGGGGACCCCTGGACAACACCATATATTTT	CSVEGGPLDNTIYF
TRBV2	TRBJ2-5	-	TRBD2	TGTGCCAGCAGTGGCGGGGGGACATCGGTGGGAGAGACCCAGTACTTC	CASSGGGTSVGETQYF
TRBV27	TRBJ2-7	-	-	TGTGCCAGCAGTTTGTCCGGACAAGGGGGCTACGAGCAGTACTTC	CASSLSGQGGYEQYF
TRBV11-2	TRBJ2-7	-	-	TGTGCCAGCAGCCTATGGGGGTCATACGAGCAGTACTTC	CASSLWGSYEQYF
TRBV30	TRBJ2-3	-	-	TGTGCCTGGAGATCGGATACGCAGTATTTT	CAWRSDTQYF
TRBV19	TRBJ2-2	once	-	TGTGCCAGTAGTCTCGTTTGGAACACCGGGGAGCTGTTTTTT	CASSLVWNTGELFF
TRBV28	TRBJ2-7	-	TRBD1	TGTGCCAGCAGTTTATCCCCGGGACAGGGGGAGCAGTACTTC	CASSLSPGQGEQYF
TRBV10-1	TRBJ1-2	-	-	TGCGCCAGCAGTGAGTCGACAATAGGTGGCTACACCTTC	CASSESTIGGYTF
TRBV2	TRBJ2-3	few	-	TGTGCCAGCAGTGAATTTGGACAGAACACAGATACGCAGTATTTT	CASSEFGQNTDTQYF
TRBV5-6	TRBJ2-4	-	-	TGTGCCAGCAGCCAAAACGGCCCCTATCAGTACTTC	CASSQNGPYQYF
TRBV29-1	TRBJ2-2	-	-	TGCAGCGTCCCCGATGGCACCGGGGAGCTGTTTTTT	CSVPDGTGELFF
TRBV5-1	TRBJ2-1	-	-	TGCGCCAGCAGCCGGAGGCAGGGCGGGGATGAGCAGTTCTTC	CASSRRQGGDEQFF
TRBV2	TRBJ2-5	-	-	TGTGCCACTCGCTTTGGAGACCAAGAGACCCAGTACTTC	CATRFGDQETQYF
TRBV7-3	TRBJ2-3	-	TRBD2	TGTGCCAGCAGCCCAGGTAGCGGGAGGGCCTACGCAGATACGCAGTATTTT	CASSPGSGRAYADTQYF
TRBV29-1	TRBJ1-1	-	-	TGCAGCGTTGATGCCGGGTCCCCGAACACTGAAGCTTTCTTT	CSVDAGSPNTEAFF
TRBV27	TRBJ2-7	-	-	TGTGCCAGCAGTTTACAGGGCCCCTACGAGCAGTACTTC	CASSLQGPYEQYF
TRBV10-2	TRBJ2-1	once	TRBD2	TGCGCCAGCAGAGTGCATAGCGGGAGGAGCAATGAGCAGTTCTTC	CASRVHSGRSNEQFF
TRBV5-5	TRBJ2-1	-	TRBD1	TGTGCCAGCAGAACCCTCGGGACAGGGTTGGACAATGAGCAGTTCTTC	CASRTLGTGLDNEQFF
TRBV28	TRBJ1-5	-	-	TGTGCCAGCAGTTTAATAGGGTGGACGGGAGGCAATCAGCCCCAGCATTTT	CASSLIGWTGGNQPQHF
TRBV28	TRBJ2-1	-	TRBD2	TGTGCCAGCAGCTCTAGCGGGACTTCTCACTACAATGAGCAGTTCTTC	CASSSSGTSHYNEQFF
TRBV5-1	TRBJ1-1	-	TRBD1	TGCGCCAGCAGCTACGAACAGGGGAGAGGGACTGAAGCTTTCTTT	CASSYEQGRGTEAFF
TRBV14	TRBJ2-7	-	-	TGTGCCAGCAGCCAAGATCTTTGGGGGTACGAGCAGTACTTC	CASSQDLWGYEQYF
TRBV5-4	TRBJ2-7	-	TRBD2	TGTGCCAGCAGCTTGCTCGGGCGCGGGAGGCCCTACGAGCAGTACTTC	CASSLLGRGRPYEQYF
TRBV11-2	TRBJ1-5	-	-	TGTGCCAGCAGCTTAGGTGGCCGGCGATCTGGCGGTCAGCCCCAGCATTTT	CASSLGGRRSGGQPQHF
TRBV6-5	TRBJ1-2	few	-	TGTGCCAGCAGCCTACAGGAATCTAACTATGGCTACACCTTC	CASSLQESNYGYTF
TRBV6-1	TRBJ1-4	-	-	TGTGCCAGCAGTGAACGTACGGGGTCCAATGAAAAACTGTTTTTT	CASSERTGSNEKLFF
TRBV2	TRBJ2-3	once	-	TGTGCCAGCAGTCTTACCTTAGCGAGAGATACGCAGTATTTT	CASSLTLARDTQYF
TRBV19	TRBJ1-1	-	TRBD1	TGTGCCAGTAGTATAGATCCCGGGACAGGTTGGACTGAAGCTTTCTTT	CASSIDPGTGWTEAFF
TRBV2	TRBJ2-3	few	TRBD1	TGTGCCAGCAGCCCCGGGACAGCTAGCACAGATACGCAGTATTTT	CASSPGTASTDTQYF